The T cell receptor (beta chain) under discussion was sequenced for a study of beta chain features in type 1 diabetes. Germline V gene lookup returns CDR1 SEHNR and CDR2 FQNEAQ (reference sequence). The CDR3 is made up of 18 amino acids. Germline trimming cut 2 bases from V and 0 bases from J; bases unmatched to any gene: 7. This clone was counted only a few times. Expressed TCRB transcripts got sequenced, as all isolated RNA was reverse transcribed. Repertoires were generated with immunoSEQ multiplex PCR, while TCRdb's copy carries only in-frame clones and drops some. This sample has 970,000 or so clones, with 15% to 20% found just once.

The rearrangement links TRBV7-9 to TRBJ2-2; 9 bases are a match to TRBD2. The sequence derives from a young woman in good health. The sequencing input was naive CD4+ T cells from blood. CDR3 in DNA: TGTGCCAGCAGCTTATCACCCGGACTAGCGTCGAACACCGGGGAGCTGTTTTTT. It encodes CASSLSPGLASNTGELFF.